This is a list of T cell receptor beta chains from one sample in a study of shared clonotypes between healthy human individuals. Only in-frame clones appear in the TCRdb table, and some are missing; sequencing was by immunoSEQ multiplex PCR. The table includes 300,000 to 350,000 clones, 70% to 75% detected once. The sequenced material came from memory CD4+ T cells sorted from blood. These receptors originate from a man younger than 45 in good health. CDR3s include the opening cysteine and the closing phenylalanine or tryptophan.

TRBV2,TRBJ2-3,CASSDTGYTDTQYF
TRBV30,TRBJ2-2,CAWSVRGGELFF
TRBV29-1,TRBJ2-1,CSVAADEQFF
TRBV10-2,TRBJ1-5,CASSLGQGHNQPQHF
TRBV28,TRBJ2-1,CASGFEQFF
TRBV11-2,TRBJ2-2,CASRVPGQGPGELFF
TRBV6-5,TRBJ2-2,CASGLNTGELFF
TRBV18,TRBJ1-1,CASRQGGNTEAFF
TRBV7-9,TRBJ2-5,CASGSATQYF
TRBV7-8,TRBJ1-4,CASASGPREKLFF
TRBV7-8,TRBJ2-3,CASTPRAGPTDTQYF
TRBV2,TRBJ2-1,CASSASGRNNEQFF
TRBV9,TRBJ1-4,CASSAHKGVETSTQKLFF
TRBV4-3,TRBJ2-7,CASSQEPGTGAGEQYF
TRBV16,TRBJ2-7,CASTGPPSYEQYF
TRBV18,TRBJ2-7,CASSPQENSAIGQYF
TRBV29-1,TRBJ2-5,CSVDTSGSWETQYF
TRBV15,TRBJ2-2,CATQRGSANTGELFF
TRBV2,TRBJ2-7,CASSGQGVGEKYF
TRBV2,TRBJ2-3,CASSRWGDQTTDTQYF
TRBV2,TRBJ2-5,CASSPGTSGKTQYF
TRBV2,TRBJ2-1,CASKSREGLSNEQFF